Listed here are 20 T cell receptor beta chains from one sample, sequenced in a study of T-cell memory formation after mild COVID-19. Using its own MiXCR run on the 5' RACE reads, TCRdb lists one record per CDR3 protein. In the table there are 210,000 or so distinct CDR3 sequences, approximately 20% of which are singletons. Sequenced material: PBMCs or a T cell subset sorted from them (not recorded which). The receptor set was obtained from an adult woman who had mild COVID-19 (a few samples of this study predate the infection). Cell type and time point are not known.

A few counts support this clonotype. The genes are TRBV20-1 and TRBJ2-6; D remains unclear. V was trimmed by 4 bases and J by 1 base, leaving 8 bases between them. Germline assignment: CDR1 DFQATT and CDR2 SNEGSKA (reference sequence). This CDR3 comprises 14 residues. The CDR3 protein is CSATVGSGANVLTF. In DNA form, the CDR3 reads TGCAGTGCTACAGTGGGGTCTGGGGCCAACGTCCTGACTTTC.

This clonotype was observed a few times. The CDR3 DNA reads as TGCGCCAGCAGGTACCTACAGGGCCTATCCTACGAGCAGTACTTC. Its protein product is CASRYLQGLSYEQYF. The chain links TRBV5-1 to TRBJ2-7; D might be TRBD1 (6 bases). The V gene's germline CDR1 is SGHRS and CDR2 YFSETQ. V lost 5 bases, J lost 1 base, and 16 bases lay in between. The CDR3 spans 15 residues.

The chain combines TRBV12-3 or TRBV12-4 with TRBJ1-1; a weak D match, TRBD1 (6 bases). The CDR3 consists of 14 residues. The V end was cut by 3 bases, the J end by 11 bases, with 19 bases between. The CDR3 spells CASSLPGGQGEAFF. The CDR3 nucleotides read TGTGCCAGCAGTTTGCCTGGGGGGCAGGGTGAGGCTTTCTTT.

A few counts support this clonotype. This chain uses TRBV12-3 or TRBV12-4 with TRBJ2-3, with D possibly being TRBD1 or TRBD2 (5 bases each). Trimming removed 6 bases from V and 2 bases from J, with 6 bases in between. This CDR3 spans 12 amino acids. CDR3 sequence: CASRGVTDTQYF. Here the CDR3 DNA reads TGTGCCAGCAGGGGGGTCACAGATACGCAGTATTTT.

The V and J genes are TRBV10-3 and TRBJ2-7; no firm D call. Germline-derived CDR1 and CDR2 are ENHRY and SYGVKD. V shed 0 bases and J shed 2 bases, with 11 bases lying between them. This CDR3 comprises 15 residues. CDR3 DNA sequence: TGTGCCATCAGTGAGTCGAACGGTCAGGCCTACGAGCAGTACTTC. It codes for CAISESNGQAYEQYF.

A few counts support this clonotype. This chain links TRBV20-1 with TRBJ1-1; 12 positions agree with TRBD1. The V gene end was trimmed by 6 bases and the J gene end by 3 bases; junction bases not matched to a gene: 14. This CDR3 spans 17 amino acids. Germline CDR1 reads DFQATT; CDR2 reads SNEGSKA (reference sequence). CDR3 protein: CSASGDRGRNGHTEAFF. The CDR3 DNA follows: TGCAGTGCGAGCGGGGACAGGGGGCGAAACGGGCACACTGAAGCTTTCTTT.

This chain joins TRBV3-1 and TRBJ2-7; D may be TRBD1 (6 bases). Germline V gene data show CDR1 as LGHDT and CDR2 as YNNKEL (reference sequence). This CDR3 spans 14 amino acids. Trimming removed 3 bases at V and 2 bases at J, with 11 bases between. CDR3 bases: TGTGCCAGCAGCCATTGGGCAGGGGCCTACGAGCAGTACTTC. Its translation: CASSHWAGAYEQYF.

Only one count was recorded for this clonotype. The junction differs from germline at one of its ends, possibly a read error. V gene TRBV18 combines with J gene TRBJ2-5; TRBD2 is a possible D gene (6 bases). Germline CDR1 KGHSH, CDR2 LQKENI. CDR3 length: 11 amino acids. The CDR3 here is CASSPRETKYF. As DNA, the CDR3 is TGTGCCAGCTCACCTCGGGAGACCAAGTACTTC.

This sequence joins TRBV18 and TRBJ2-7; no clear D. Germline loops: CDR1 KGHSH, CDR2 LQKENI. The CDR3 covers 15 residues. Trimming cost V 2 bases and J 5 bases, with 16 bases left between them. As DNA, the CDR3 is TGTGCCAGCTCACCAGCGGCAGGCGGCGGCCACGAGCAGTACTTC. Translation: CASSPAAGGGHEQYF.

This clonotype occurred a few times. V usage is TRBV20-1 and J usage is TRBJ2-1, with 7 bases fitting TRBD2. CDR3 length: 15 residues. Germline V gene lookup returns CDR1 DFQATT and CDR2 SNEGSKA (reference sequence). The V segment lost 1 base and the J segment 3 bases; nucleotides outside the gene matches: 6. Written as DNA, the CDR3 is TGCAGTGCTAGAGGGGTGCGGGAGCTCTACAATGAGCAGTTCTTC. As protein: CSARGVRELYNEQFF.

This clonotype was seen only a few times. The chain links TRBV20-1 to TRBJ1-2; TRBD1 agrees at 7 bases. Germline V gene data show CDR1 as DFQATT and CDR2 as SNEGSKA (reference sequence). The junction had 6 bases not matched to a gene; V was cut back by 0 bases and J by 5 bases. The CDR3 sequence is 14 residues long. The CDR3 loop is CSARDPGGRYGYTF. CDR3 in DNA: TGCAGTGCTAGAGATCCAGGGGGGCGTTATGGCTACACCTTC.

V usage is TRBV25-1 and J usage is TRBJ2-1; D call uncertain. V was pared by 3 bases and J by 5 bases, with 14 bases between. This CDR3 has 15 amino acids. Germline-derived CDR1 and CDR2 are MGHDK and SYGVNS. Written as DNA, the CDR3 is TGTGCCAGCAGTGAGCCAGGTAGCCTACACAATGAGCAGTTCTTC. It encodes CASSEPGSLHNEQFF. Full variable domain (rest looked up from reference TRBV25-1 and TRBJ2-1): EADIYQTPRYLVIGTGKKITLECSQTMGHDKMYWYQQDPGMELHLIHYSYGVNSTEKGDLSSESTVSRIRTEHFPLTLESARPSHTSQYLCASSEPGSLHNEQFFGPGTRLTVL.

The sample holds many counts of this clonotype. The chain couples TRBV12-3 or TRBV12-4 to TRBJ1-5; D call uncertain. The CDR3 has 14 amino acids. V dropped 6 bases and J dropped 2 bases, with 11 bases sitting between them. Here the CDR3 reads CASSRGWGNQPQHF. The CDR3 nucleotides are TGTGCCAGCAGCCGAGGGTGGGGCAATCAGCCCCAGCATTTT.

The genes are TRBV6-1 and TRBJ1-4; D possibly corresponds to TRBD1 (5 bases). Trimming took 8 bases from V and 5 from J, leaving 18 bases between them. The length of the CDR3 is 15 residues. Germline V gene data show CDR1 as MNHNS and CDR2 as SASEGT. CDR3 region: CASFATRGLNEKLFF. The CDR3 coding sequence is TGTGCCAGCTTCGCTACAAGGGGCCTGAATGAAAAACTGTTTTTT.

The V gene is TRBV4-2, the J gene TRBJ1-1; no reliable D call. The CDR3 extends over 17 amino acids. Between the trimmed V and J ends, which lost 0 bases and 1 base, there was a span of 15 bases. Germline CDR1 LGHNA, CDR2 YNFKEQ. Here the CDR3 reads CASSQDLEAGKNTEAFF. CDR3 sequence (DNA): TGTGCCAGCAGCCAAGACCTGGAGGCAGGAAAGAACACTGAAGCTTTCTTT.

This chain connects TRBV9 to TRBJ1-2, with D uncertain. Deletions cut 0 bases from V and 2 bases from J, with 11 bases between. Germline CDR1 SGDLS, CDR2 YYNGEE. The CDR3 spans 15 residues. CDR3 region: CASSVDGLKNYGYTF. In DNA, the CDR3 is TGTGCCAGCAGCGTAGATGGCTTAAAGAACTATGGCTACACCTTC.

This sequence joins TRBV18 and TRBJ1-2; D unresolved. Germline V CDR1 and CDR2: KGHSH, LQKENI. The V and J ends lost 2 bases and 5 bases respectively, with 9 bases between them. CDR3 length: 13 residues. CDR3 sequence (DNA): TGTGCCAGCTCACCATCGATGAATTATGGCTACACCTTC. Translating gives CASSPSMNYGYTF.

V is TRBV18 and J is TRBJ1-6; D is unresolved. The V end was cut by 0 bases, the J end by 0 bases, with 18 bases between. CDR1 and CDR2 from the germline V gene are KGHSH and LQKENI. The CDR3 is 20 amino acids. The chain's CDR3 is CASSPPRPIGLSSYNSPLHF. The CDR3 DNA is TGTGCCAGCTCACCACCGCGGCCGATCGGGCTAAGCTCCTATAATTCACCCCTCCACTTT.

This chain connects TRBV20-1 to TRBJ1-1; D is uncertain. Germline lookup yields CDR1 DFQATT and CDR2 SNEGSKA (reference sequence). This CDR3 has 12 amino acids. V was clipped by 3 bases and J by 1 base, with 6 bases between them. The CDR3 region has the DNA TGCAGTGCTAGTCCTTCGAACACTGAAGCTTTCTTT. It codes for CSASPSNTEAFF.

A note on this clonotype: One junction end disagrees with the germline gene, perhaps due to a read error. The chain combines TRBV5-1 with TRBJ2-5; TRBD1 matches at 10 bases. The CDR3 spans 16 residues. Germline V gene data show CDR1 as SGHRS and CDR2 as YFSETQ. CDR3 sequence reads: CPSSLGGTGAQETQYF. CDR3 DNA: TGCCCCAGCAGCTTGGGGGGGACAGGGGCCCAAGAGACCCAGTACTTC.